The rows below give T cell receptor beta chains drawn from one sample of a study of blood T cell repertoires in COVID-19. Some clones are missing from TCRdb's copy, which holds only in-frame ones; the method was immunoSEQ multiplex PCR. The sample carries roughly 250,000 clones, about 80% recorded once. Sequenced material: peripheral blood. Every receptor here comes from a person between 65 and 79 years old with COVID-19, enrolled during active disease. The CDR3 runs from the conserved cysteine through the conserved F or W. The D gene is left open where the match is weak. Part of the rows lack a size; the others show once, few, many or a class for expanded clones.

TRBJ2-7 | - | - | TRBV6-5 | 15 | TGTGCCAGCAGTTACTTCGGGACACAGGCCTACGAGCAGTACTTC | CASSYFGTQAYEQYF
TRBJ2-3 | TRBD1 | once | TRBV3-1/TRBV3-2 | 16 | TGTGCCAGCAGCCAACCTAAGACAGGGAGCACAGATACGCAGTATTTT | CASSQPKTGSTDTQYF
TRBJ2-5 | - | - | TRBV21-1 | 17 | TGTGCCAGCAGCAAAGGTAAGGGAGGTGGCGGTCAAGAGACCCAGTACTTC | CASSKGKGGGGQETQYF
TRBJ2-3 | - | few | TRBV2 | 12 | TGTGCCAGCAGCGGACTATTAAATACGCAGTATTTT | CASSGLLNTQYF
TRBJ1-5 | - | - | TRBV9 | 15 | TGTGCCAGCAGCAAAGACGGACAAATTCTTCAGCCCCAGCATTTT | CASSKDGQILQPQHF
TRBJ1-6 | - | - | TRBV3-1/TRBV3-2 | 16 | TGTGCCAGCAGCCAAGAAGGGGCACGGGGAGGAGGGTATCTCCACTTT | CASSQEGARGGGYLHF
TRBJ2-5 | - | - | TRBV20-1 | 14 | TGCAGTGCTAGTTCCGGGGGGCCTCAAGAGACCCAGTACTTC | CSASSGGPQETQYF
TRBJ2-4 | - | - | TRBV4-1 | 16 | TGCGCCAGCAGCCAGGACAACCGGCAGCCCTCGTCGAGTCAGTACTTC | CASSQDNRQPSSSQYF
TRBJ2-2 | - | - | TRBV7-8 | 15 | TGTGCCAGCAGCTTCGGACAGCAGAACACCGGGGAGCTGTTTTTT | CASSFGQQNTGELFF
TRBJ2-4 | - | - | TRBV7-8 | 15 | TGTGCCAGCAGCTTAGTGTTGGAGGCCAAAAACATTCAGTACTTC | CASSLVLEAKNIQYF
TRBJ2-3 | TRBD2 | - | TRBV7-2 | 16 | TGTGCCAGCAGCTTAAGTGGCGGGGGGAGCACAGATACGCAGTATTTT | CASSLSGGGSTDTQYF
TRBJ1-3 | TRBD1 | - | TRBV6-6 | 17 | TGTGCCAGCAGTCCACGGAGGGGGCCAGCGACTGGAAACACCATATATTTT | CASSPRRGPATGNTIYF
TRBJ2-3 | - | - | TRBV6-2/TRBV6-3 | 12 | TGTGCCAGCAGTTACTCAGGTAGCGCGCAGTATTTT | CASSYSGSAQYF
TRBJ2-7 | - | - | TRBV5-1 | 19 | TGCGCCAGCAGCCCCCGGGGGGCCCAAAATCGGGTGCGGGGGTACGAGCAGTACTTC | CASSPRGAQNRVRGYEQYF
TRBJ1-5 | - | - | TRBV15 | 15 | TGTGCCACCAGCAGGGAAGACGGAGGCAATCAGCCCCAGCATTTT | CATSREDGGNQPQHF
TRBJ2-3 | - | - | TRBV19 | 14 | TGTGCCAGTAGTATGATGGCCCCCTGGGATACGCAGTATTTT | CASSMMAPWDTQYF
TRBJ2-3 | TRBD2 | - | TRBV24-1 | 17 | TGTGCCACCAGTGATTCCAGCGGGGGGTTGAGGACAGATACGCAGTATTTT | CATSDSSGGLRTDTQYF
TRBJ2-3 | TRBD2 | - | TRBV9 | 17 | TGTGCCAGCAGCGTAGCCCCTAGCGGGAGGGCAGGAGATACGCAGTATTTT | CASSVAPSGRAGDTQYF
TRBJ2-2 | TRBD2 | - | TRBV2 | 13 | TGTGCCAGCGAGGCGGGGGGGCCCGGGGAGCTGTTTTTT | CASEAGGPGELFF
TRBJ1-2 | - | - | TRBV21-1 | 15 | TGTGCCAGCAGCAAGGCCCCGACAGTTAACTATGGCTACACCTTC | CASSKAPTVNYGYTF
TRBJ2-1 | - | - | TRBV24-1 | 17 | TGTGCCACCAGTGATTTAATGAGTGGGAGCTCCTACAATGAGCAGTTCTTC | CATSDLMSGSSYNEQFF
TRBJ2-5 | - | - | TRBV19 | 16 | TGTGCCAGTAGTATCCGGTGGGGGAGGCACCAAGAGACCCAGTACTTC | CASSIRWGRHQETQYF
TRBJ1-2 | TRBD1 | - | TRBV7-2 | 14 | TGTGCCAGCAGCTTAGACAGGGGAACGAGGGGCTACACCTTC | CASSLDRGTRGYTF
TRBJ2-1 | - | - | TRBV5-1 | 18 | TGCGCCAGCAGCTCGGGGATCAGGACTTGGGAGGCTGTAAATGAGCAGTTCTTC | CASSSGIRTWEAVNEQFF
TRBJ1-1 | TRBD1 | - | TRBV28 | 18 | TGTGCCTCCGCTGTTGCAGGGGGAGTAAGGGCGATAGTCACTGAAGCTTTCTTT | CASAVAGGVRAIVTEAFF
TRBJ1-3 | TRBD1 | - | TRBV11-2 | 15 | TGTGCCAGCAGCTCCACAGGGGCGTCGGGAAACACCATATATTTT | CASSSTGASGNTIYF
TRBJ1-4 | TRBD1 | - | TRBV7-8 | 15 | TGTGCCAGCAGCATCAGGGACAGCCTTAATGAAAAACTGTTTTTT | CASSIRDSLNEKLFF
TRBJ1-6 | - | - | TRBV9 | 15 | TGTGCCAGCAGCGAGGGGGACAAGAGCAATTCACCCCTCCACTTT | CASSEGDKSNSPLHF
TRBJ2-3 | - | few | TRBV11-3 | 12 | TGTGCCAGCAGCTCCAACACAGATACGCAGTATTTT | CASSSNTDTQYF
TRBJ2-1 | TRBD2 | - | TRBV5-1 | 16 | TGCGCCAGCAGCCTGACTTCTAGCGGGGGGTACAATGAGCAGTTCTTC | CASSLTSSGGYNEQFF
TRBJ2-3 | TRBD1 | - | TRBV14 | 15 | TGTGCCAGCAGCGCGGACAGGTTAAGCACAGATACGCAGTATTTT | CASSADRLSTDTQYF
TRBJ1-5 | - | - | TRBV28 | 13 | TGTGCCAGCATCCTAGCGGGGGATCAGCCCCAGCATTTT | CASILAGDQPQHF
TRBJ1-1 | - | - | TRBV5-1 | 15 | TGCGCCAGCAGCTGGACAATCCCTCTGAACACTGAAGCTTTCTTT | CASSWTIPLNTEAFF